This T cell receptor beta chain was retrieved from a study of control samples from healthy donors and cancer patients. Only in-frame clones appear in the TCRdb table, and some are missing; sequencing was by immunoSEQ multiplex PCR. The table records over 120,000 clones, about 93% of them present only once. Germline CDR1 SGHRS, CDR2 YFSETQ. The CDR3 spans 15 residues. With 0 bases removed from V and 7 bases from J, the gap between germline ends came to 11 bases. This sequence was found in a man aged 55 to 69 with colorectal cancer. The chain couples TRBV5-1 to TRBJ1-6, with D perhaps matching TRBD1 (5 bases). The sample consisted of PBMCs. The CDR3 here is CASSLVQGGNSPLHF. The CDR3 coding sequence is TGCGCCAGCAGCTTGGTGCAGGGAGGGAATTCACCCCTCCACTTT.